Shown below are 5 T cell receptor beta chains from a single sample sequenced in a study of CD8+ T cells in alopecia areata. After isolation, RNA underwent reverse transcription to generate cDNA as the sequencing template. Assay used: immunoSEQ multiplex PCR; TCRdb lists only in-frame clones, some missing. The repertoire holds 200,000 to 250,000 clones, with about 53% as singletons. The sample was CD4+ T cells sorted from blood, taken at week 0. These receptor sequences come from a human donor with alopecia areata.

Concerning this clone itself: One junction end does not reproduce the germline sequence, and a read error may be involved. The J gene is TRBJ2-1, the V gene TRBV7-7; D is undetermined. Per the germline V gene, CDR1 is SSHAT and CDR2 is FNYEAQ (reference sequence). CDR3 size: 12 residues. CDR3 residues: CASSLDGNEQFF. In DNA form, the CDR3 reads TGTGCTAGCAGCTTGGACGGGAATGAGCAGTTCTTC.

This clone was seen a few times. CDR3 amino acids: CAWMGQELRFNEQFF. The CDR3 region has the DNA TGTGCCTGGATGGGACAGGAATTACGATTCAATGAGCAGTTCTTC. V is TRBV30 and J is TRBJ2-1; 8 positions match TRBD1. J was trimmed by 6 bases and V by 4 bases; bases with no gene match: 11. Germline assignment: CDR1 GTSNPN and CDR2 SVGIG (reference sequence). The CDR3 spans 15 residues.

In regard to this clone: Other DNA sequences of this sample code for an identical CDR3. For the CDR3, the DNA is TGTGCCAGCAGTTCTACAGGGAGCACAGATACGCAGTATTTT. It is translated as CASSSTGSTDTQYF. The chain recombines TRBV6-5 with TRBJ2-3, with D possibly matching TRBD1 (6 bases). In germline, CDR1 is MNHEY, CDR2 SVGAGI. V dropped 4 bases and J dropped 0 bases, with 8 bases sitting between them. The CDR3 has 14 amino acids.

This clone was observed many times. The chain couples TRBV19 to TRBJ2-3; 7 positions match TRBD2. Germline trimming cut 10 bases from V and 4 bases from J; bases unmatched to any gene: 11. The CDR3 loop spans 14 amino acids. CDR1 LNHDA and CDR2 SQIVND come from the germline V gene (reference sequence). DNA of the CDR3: TGTGCCACCACGGGGGGTAGGGCTTCAGATACGCAGTATTTT. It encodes CATTGGRASDTQYF.

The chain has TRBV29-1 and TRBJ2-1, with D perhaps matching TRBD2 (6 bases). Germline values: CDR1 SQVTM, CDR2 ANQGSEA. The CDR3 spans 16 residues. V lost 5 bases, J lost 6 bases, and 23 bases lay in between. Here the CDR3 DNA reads TGCAGCGTTCATAAGAGGACGGGAGCCGTCGGCAATGAGCAGTTCTTC. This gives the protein CSVHKRTGAVGNEQFF.